Sequencing of this TCR beta chain was carried out in a study of cytomegalovirus exposure and HLA in healthy donors. Researchers ran the PCR with 60 Vbeta and 13 Jbeta primers. Produced via immunoSEQ multiplex PCR; TCRdb's table is partial and in-frame only. The table has some 94,000 clones, 69% seen once. This clone was counted once. What it binds is unknown. The V gene end was trimmed by 8 bases and the J gene end by 7 bases; junction bases not matched to a gene: 5. The CDR3 has 12 residues. Per germline, CDR1 SEHNR and CDR2 FQNEAQ (reference sequence). Study outcomes and limitations: Immune exposure information available was restricted to CMV serostatus.

Material: PBMCs. This chain uses TRBV7-9 with TRBJ2-1; 7 positions agree with TRBD2. The clonotype comes from a man in his forties or fifties in good health and CMV-seronegative. CDR3 protein: CASGGRGNEQFF. The CDR3 region has the DNA TGTGCCAGCGGGGGGAGGGGTAATGAGCAGTTCTTC.